This TCR beta chain was recovered during a study of blood T cell repertoires in COVID-19. On the study more broadly: Acute-phase and convalescent COVID-19 samples originated in the United States, Italy and Spain. The cDNA or gDNA used as material had been derived from T cells, B-cell-depleted T cells, or PBMCs.

Under the authors' procedure: Amplifying reference gene primers gave estimates of nucleated cell counts. The method was immunoSEQ multiplex PCR; TCRdb's version includes in-frame clones alone and lacks a portion of them. V and J calls and clone size are copied from that table; D and trimming were computed from the DNA. Here the sample spans 70,000 to 85,000 clones, approximately 89% being singletons. The sequenced sample consisted of peripheral blood. This receptor was taken from a woman in her fifties or sixties with active COVID-19.

The CDR3 is CASTPTFYGYTF. DNA for the CDR3: TGTGCCAGCACACCTACTTTTTATGGCTACACCTTC. The chain employs TRBV7-9 and TRBJ1-2; no definite D call. This CDR3 has 12 amino acids. Between the trimmed V and J ends, which lost 7 bases and 5 bases, there was a span of 11 bases. CDR1 SEHNR and CDR2 FQNEAQ come from the germline V gene (reference sequence).